This T cell receptor (beta chain) is from a study of PD-1 blockade in classical Hodgkin lymphoma. About this clone: As yet, its antigen is unknown.

This CDR3 is built from 12 residues. V was clipped by 6 bases and J by 2 bases, with 4 bases between them. Germline CDR1 MRHNA, CDR2 SNTAGT. Study-level results: Baseline TCR diversity was reportedly lower in newly diagnosed patients than healthy donors.

As for time point: newly diagnosed, previously untreated cHL patient sample. Clones were sequenced by immunoSEQ multiplex PCR, and TCRdb holds only the in-frame ones, with some missing. The data show tens of thousands of clones, 85% to 95% seen once. The TCR comes from a human donor with classical Hodgkin lymphoma. The sample taken for sequencing was peripheral blood mononuclear cells (PBMCs). V and J are TRBV6-4 and TRBJ2-2; D is unresolved. The CDR3 DNA reads as TGTGCCAGCAGGGGCAACACCGGGGAGCTGTTTTTT. As protein: CASRGNTGELFF.